This T cell receptor (beta chain) emerged from a study of molecular identifiers for immune sequencing clone quantification. CDR1 is DFQATT, CDR2 SNEGSKA, per germline (reference sequence). This CDR3 is built from 13 residues. Preparation of naive CD8 libraries involved about 18,000 to 1,000,000 sorted cells and 10%, 30% or 50% RNA. Using its own MiXCR run on the PCR reads, TCRdb lists one record per CDR3 protein. This repertoire shows approximately 550,000 distinct CDR3 sequences, 20% to 25% found once; its top ten account for 0.7% to 1%. The sample comprised naive CD8+ T cells from blood, with Jurkat cell RNA spiked in. Indicated subset: FACS-sorted CD8+CD4-CCR7+CD45RA+ naive T cells. This TCR derives from a human donor in good health. Some libraries in this study had Jurkat cell RNA spiked in. The chain employs TRBV20-1 and TRBJ2-7, with TRBD1 matching 9 bases. The CDR3 region is CRAPGTGRYEQYF. The CDR3 nucleotides are TGCAGGGCTCCCGGGACAGGGCGATACGAGCAGTACTTC.